This is a list of T cell receptor beta chains from one sample in a study of blood T cell repertoires in COVID-19. This table comes from immunoSEQ multiplex PCR, and its TCRdb copy is limited to in-frame clones, with some not included. The repertoire holds some 150,000 clones, with under 90% as singletons. The sample consisted of peripheral blood. The receptor source for this set is a human donor in a cohort sampled during active COVID-19. Both conserved end residues are part of each CDR3. D genes are given only for firm matches. Clone size is shown for a subset of rows, as once, few, many or a class of expanded clone.

D gene: TRBD2
clone size: once
J gene: TRBJ2-7
V gene: TRBV20-1
CDR3 protein: CSASLAVSYEQYF
CDR3 DNA: TGCAGTGCTAGTCTAGCGGTCTCCTACGAGCAGTACTTC

D gene: NA
clone size: NA
J gene: TRBJ1-1
V gene: TRBV7-2
CDR3 protein: CASSLAALNTEAFF
CDR3 DNA: TGTGCCAGCAGCTTAGCAGCCCTGAACACTGAAGCTTTCTTT

D gene: NA
clone size: NA
J gene: TRBJ2-7
V gene: TRBV7-2
CDR3 protein: CASSLAKGGLSGEQYF
CDR3 DNA: TGTGCCAGCAGCTTAGCCAAGGGGGGGCTGTCGGGCGAGCAGTACTTC

D gene: TRBD1
clone size: NA
J gene: TRBJ1-5
V gene: TRBV29-1
CDR3 protein: CSVKTGGADQPQHF
CDR3 DNA: TGCAGCGTTAAAACAGGGGGCGCGGATCAGCCCCAGCATTTT

D gene: TRBD1
clone size: NA
J gene: TRBJ1-5
V gene: TRBV19
CDR3 protein: CASSTGQYSNQPQHF
CDR3 DNA: TGTGCCAGTAGTACGGGACAGTATAGCAATCAGCCCCAGCATTTT

D gene: NA
clone size: NA
J gene: TRBJ2-3
V gene: TRBV6-5
CDR3 protein: CASSSRPTGSTQYF
CDR3 DNA: TGTGCCAGCAGTTCTCGGCCGACAGGTTCTACGCAGTATTTT

D gene: TRBD1
clone size: NA
J gene: TRBJ2-1
V gene: TRBV7-3
CDR3 protein: CASSSGQTDSYNEQFF
CDR3 DNA: TGTGCCAGCAGCTCGGGACAGACTGACTCCTACAATGAGCAGTTCTTC

D gene: NA
clone size: few
J gene: TRBJ2-7
V gene: TRBV5-4
CDR3 protein: CASSVGGGPYEQYF
CDR3 DNA: TGTGCCAGCAGCGTTGGGGGGGGCCCCTACGAGCAGTACTTC

D gene: NA
clone size: NA
J gene: TRBJ2-3
V gene: TRBV2
CDR3 protein: CASSGYGDTQYF
CDR3 DNA: TGTGCCAGCAGTGGGTACGGAGATACGCAGTATTTT

D gene: NA
clone size: few
J gene: TRBJ2-7
V gene: TRBV11-2
CDR3 protein: CASSLLRYEQYF
CDR3 DNA: TGTGCCAGCAGCCTATTACGATACGAGCAGTACTTC

D gene: TRBD2
clone size: NA
J gene: TRBJ2-7
V gene: TRBV7-9
CDR3 protein: CASSPGGEQYF
CDR3 DNA: TGTGCCAGCAGCCCGGGGGGTGAGCAGTACTTC

D gene: NA
clone size: NA
J gene: TRBJ1-1
V gene: TRBV2
CDR3 protein: CASSPGEGSNTEAFF
CDR3 DNA: TGTGCCAGCAGCCCCGGGGAGGGGTCGAACACTGAAGCTTTCTTT

D gene: TRBD2
clone size: once
J gene: TRBJ2-7
V gene: TRBV5-1
CDR3 protein: CASSADSGGFYEQYF
CDR3 DNA: TGCGCCAGCAGCGCCGATAGCGGGGGGTTCTACGAGCAGTACTTC

D gene: NA
clone size: NA
J gene: TRBJ2-1
V gene: TRBV6-6
CDR3 protein: CASSYSGLLNEQFF
CDR3 DNA: TGTGCCAGCAGTTACTCGGGACTCTTGAATGAGCAGTTCTTC

D gene: TRBD1
clone size: once
J gene: TRBJ1-1
V gene: TRBV7-9
CDR3 protein: CASSRQGSTTEAFF
CDR3 DNA: TGTGCCAGCAGCCGACAGGGGTCGACGACTGAAGCTTTCTTT

D gene: TRBD1
clone size: NA
J gene: TRBJ1-1
V gene: TRBV6-5
CDR3 protein: CASNPQGYTEAFF
CDR3 DNA: TGTGCCAGCAACCCACAGGGGTACACTGAAGCTTTCTTT

D gene: TRBD1
clone size: NA
J gene: TRBJ1-4
V gene: TRBV6-2/TRBV6-3
CDR3 protein: CASSGTAEKLFF
CDR3 DNA: TGTGCCAGCAGTGGGACAGCGGAAAAACTGTTTTTT

D gene: TRBD1
clone size: NA
J gene: TRBJ1-2
V gene: TRBV5-1
CDR3 protein: CASSLQGDGYTF
CDR3 DNA: TGCGCCAGCAGTTTACAGGGGGATGGCTACACCTTC

D gene: TRBD2
clone size: NA
J gene: TRBJ2-2
V gene: TRBV5-1
CDR3 protein: CASSQWWSGEIGELFF
CDR3 DNA: TGCGCCAGCAGCCAGTGGTGGAGCGGGGAGATCGGGGAGCTGTTTTTT

D gene: NA
clone size: once
J gene: TRBJ1-1
V gene: TRBV5-1
CDR3 protein: CASSLPGVGGDTEAFF
CDR3 DNA: TGCGCCAGCAGCTTACCCGGGGTAGGGGGGGACACTGAAGCTTTCTTT

D gene: TRBD1
clone size: NA
J gene: TRBJ2-7
V gene: TRBV18
CDR3 protein: CASSPDRGRNDEQYF
CDR3 DNA: TGTGCCAGCTCACCAGACAGGGGTCGGAACGACGAGCAGTACTTC

D gene: TRBD1
clone size: few
J gene: TRBJ2-5
V gene: TRBV19
CDR3 protein: CASSIGQGAETQYF
CDR3 DNA: TGTGCCAGTAGTATAGGACAGGGGGCCGAGACCCAGTACTTC

D gene: TRBD1
clone size: NA
J gene: TRBJ1-2
V gene: TRBV2
CDR3 protein: CASSERGGQGIYGYTF
CDR3 DNA: TGTGCCAGCAGTGAAAGGGGGGGACAGGGGATCTATGGCTACACCTTC

D gene: TRBD1
clone size: NA
J gene: TRBJ2-5
V gene: TRBV28
CDR3 protein: CASSLLGDRGETQYF
CDR3 DNA: TGTGCCAGCAGTTTATTGGGGGACAGGGGAGAGACCCAGTACTTC

D gene: NA
clone size: NA
J gene: TRBJ2-7
V gene: TRBV30
CDR3 protein: CAWNRAHEQYF
CDR3 DNA: TGTGCCTGGAACAGGGCCCACGAGCAGTACTTC

D gene: NA
clone size: many
J gene: TRBJ1-5
V gene: TRBV9
CDR3 protein: CASSVGGGSGPQHF
CDR3 DNA: TGTGCCAGCAGCGTAGGGGGGGGAAGTGGACCCCAGCATTTT

D gene: TRBD1
clone size: NA
J gene: TRBJ2-7
V gene: TRBV5-6
CDR3 protein: CASSSETGSSYEQYF
CDR3 DNA: TGTGCCAGCAGCTCCGAGACAGGGAGCTCCTACGAGCAGTACTTC

D gene: NA
clone size: NA
J gene: TRBJ1-2
V gene: TRBV4-3
CDR3 protein: CASSQVPEVGYTF
CDR3 DNA: TGCGCCAGCAGCCAAGTGCCAGAGGTTGGCTACACCTTC

D gene: NA
clone size: NA
J gene: TRBJ1-1
V gene: TRBV5-5
CDR3 protein: CASSPTDSEAFF
CDR3 DNA: TGTGCCAGCAGCCCCACAGACAGTGAAGCTTTCTTT

D gene: TRBD1
clone size: NA
J gene: TRBJ1-2
V gene: TRBV28
CDR3 protein: CASSAQGRGYTF
CDR3 DNA: TGTGCCAGCAGTGCACAGGGGCGAGGCTACACCTTC

D gene: NA
clone size: NA
J gene: TRBJ1-2
V gene: TRBV6-6
CDR3 protein: CASSLLQGNYGYTF
CDR3 DNA: TGTGCCAGCAGTTTACTACAGGGAAACTATGGCTACACCTTC

D gene: NA
clone size: NA
J gene: TRBJ1-5
V gene: TRBV27
CDR3 protein: CASMLGAPRPQHF
CDR3 DNA: TGTGCCAGCATGCTGGGGGCTCCCCGGCCCCAGCATTTT

D gene: NA
clone size: NA
J gene: TRBJ1-1
V gene: TRBV9
CDR3 protein: CASSVGGGGEAFF
CDR3 DNA: TGTGCCAGCAGCGTAGGAGGCGGGGGTGAAGCTTTCTTT

D gene: NA
clone size: NA
J gene: TRBJ2-7
V gene: TRBV11-3
CDR3 protein: CASSLRQTYEQYF
CDR3 DNA: TGTGCCAGCAGCTTGAGACAGACCTACGAGCAGTACTTC

D gene: TRBD1
clone size: NA
J gene: TRBJ1-5
V gene: TRBV10-3
CDR3 protein: CAIRSDRGEQPQHF
CDR3 DNA: TGTGCCATCAGATCGGACAGGGGCGAACAGCCCCAGCATTTT

D gene: TRBD1
clone size: few
J gene: TRBJ1-1
V gene: TRBV27
CDR3 protein: CASSSLGQGEAFF
CDR3 DNA: TGTGCCAGCAGTTCTCTCGGACAGGGTGAAGCTTTCTTT

D gene: TRBD1
clone size: NA
J gene: TRBJ2-7
V gene: TRBV5-4
CDR3 protein: CASSLGQPGGIYEQYF
CDR3 DNA: TGTGCCAGCAGCTTGGGGCAACCAGGGGGTATCTACGAGCAGTACTTC

D gene: TRBD1
clone size: NA
J gene: TRBJ2-4
V gene: TRBV18
CDR3 protein: CASSPSLYRGEYF
CDR3 DNA: TGTGCCAGCTCCCCAAGCCTTTACAGGGGGGAGTACTTC

D gene: NA
clone size: NA
J gene: TRBJ1-2
V gene: TRBV28
CDR3 protein: CASTFGGRYGYTF
CDR3 DNA: TGTGCCAGCACCTTCGGGGGACGCTATGGCTACACCTTC

D gene: NA
clone size: NA
J gene: TRBJ1-6
V gene: TRBV5-5
CDR3 protein: CASSLNTGNSPLHF
CDR3 DNA: TGTGCCAGCAGCTTGAACACAGGGAACTCACCCCTCCACTTT

D gene: NA
clone size: few
J gene: TRBJ1-6
V gene: TRBV30
CDR3 protein: CAWSITSSYNSPLHF
CDR3 DNA: TGTGCCTGGAGTATTACGAGCTCCTATAATTCACCCCTCCACTTT

D gene: TRBD1
clone size: NA
J gene: TRBJ2-7
V gene: TRBV7-7
CDR3 protein: CASSSDRGDEQYF
CDR3 DNA: TGTGCTAGCAGCTCAGACAGGGGGGACGAGCAGTACTTC